The entry below gives a single T cell receptor (beta chain) sequence along with its context. These data originate in a study of monozygotic twins with inflammatory bowel disease. From germline, CDR1 is DFQATT and CDR2 SNEGSKA (reference sequence). There are 13 residues in the CDR3. TCRdb re-called the 5' RACE reads; every CDR3 protein appears as one record, without DNA. The sample includes some 150,000 distinct CDR3 sequences. The chain couples TRBV20-1 to TRBJ2-5; lacking DNA, the TRBD2 call made by TCRdb goes unchecked. The source is a human donor with ulcerative colitis or Crohn's disease, or a healthy co-twin of an affected twin (not recorded which). The sequenced sample was blood. The CDR3: CSAGTTPGETQYF.